One sample yielded the 25 T cell receptor beta chains listed below, sequenced in a study of siplizumab effects on memory and regulatory T cells. Here immunoSEQ multiplex PCR was the method, and the copy in TCRdb shows in-frame clones only, minus some. This sample has roughly 100,000 clones, with 90% to 95% found just once. Sequenced input: CD4+ T cells sorted from blood. The origin of the receptors is a human donor in good health.

This clone has more than one count but fewer than ten. This chain connects TRBV28 to TRBJ2-7; D might be TRBD1 (5 bases). Germline V CDR1 and CDR2: MDHEN, SYDVKM. V dropped 7 bases and J dropped 0 bases, with 22 bases sitting between them. This CDR3 region has 17 residues. DNA of the CDR3: TGTGCCAGCATCTCCGACATGGGGCAGCTGAGCTCCTACGAGCAGTACTTC. Translated: CASISDMGQLSSYEQYF.

This clone was detected a few times. The rearrangement links TRBV30 to TRBJ1-1, with TRBD1 as a possible D gene (6 bases). Germline V CDR1 and CDR2: GTSNPN, SVGIG (reference sequence). The CDR3 length is 17 residues. Between the trimmed V and J ends, which lost 2 bases and 2 bases, there was a span of 21 bases. CDR3 sequence (DNA): TGTGCCTGGAGTTCTTCCTTCGCCGGGGGCAGCAACACTGAAGCTTTCTTT. This gives the protein CAWSSSFAGGSNTEAFF. The variable domain in full, completed from reference TRBV30 and TRBJ1-1, reads SQTIHQWPATLVQPVGSPLSLECTVEGTSNPNLYWYRQAAGRGLQLLFYSVGIGQISSEVPQNLSASRPQDRQFILSSKKLLLSDSGFYLCAWSSSFAGGSNTEAFFGQGTRLTVV.

The chain combines TRBV9 with TRBJ2-3, with D maybe TRBD2 (7 bases). The CDR3 covers 13 residues. CDR1 is SGDLS, CDR2 YYNGEE, per germline. Trimming took off 4 bases at V and 8 bases at J, with 14 bases between the two ends. CDR3 DNA: TGTGCCAGCAGCTCCTACAGGGAGGGTACGCAGTATTTT. This gives the protein CASSSYREGTQYF. Filled out from reference TRBV9 and TRBJ2-3, the complete variable domain reads DSGVTQTPKHLITATGQRVTLRCSPRSGDLSVYWYQQSLDQGLQFLIQYYNGEERAKGNILERFSAQQFPDLHSELNLSSLELGDSALYFCASSSYREGTQYFGPGTRLTVL.

V gene TRBV5-4 combines with J gene TRBJ1-1; D remains unclear. Germline V gene sequence: CDR1 SGHNT, CDR2 YYREEE (reference sequence). V lost 0 bases and J lost 0, with 9 bases in between. The CDR3 is made up of 15 amino acids. Written as DNA, the CDR3 is TGTGCCAGCAGCTTGGGGATATACATGAACACTGAAGCTTTCTTT. Protein sequence: CASSLGIYMNTEAFF.

The gene calls are TRBV21-1 and TRBJ2-7. TRBV21-1 corresponds to a pseudogene. CDR3 size: 17 residues. The CDR3 loop is CASSKRVSRWKMYEQYF. CDR3 nucleotide sequence: TGTGCCAGCAGCAAACGAGTCTCCCGCTGGAAAATGTACGAGCAGTACTTC.

V and J are TRBV5-4 and TRBJ1-6; 9 nucleotides agree with TRBD1. V trimming: 4 bases; J trimming: 6 bases; junction bases outside the gene matches: 5. The CDR3 runs to 15 residues. The germline V gene has CDR1 SGHNT and CDR2 YYREEE (reference sequence). CDR3 sequence (DNA): TGTGCCAGCAGCCTCCGGACAGGGGTTAATTCACCCCTCCACTTT. Protein: CASSLRTGVNSPLHF.

CDR3 sequence: CASSPADPHEQYF. As DNA, the CDR3 is TGCGCCAGCAGTCCGGCCGACCCCCACGAGCAGTACTTC. The chain is built from TRBV5-1 and TRBJ2-7, with unresolved D. Per germline, CDR1 SGHRS and CDR2 YFSETQ. The CDR3 extends over 13 amino acids. V lost 5 bases and J 5 bases, leaving 14 bases between the germline ends.

This chain uses TRBV11-2 with TRBJ1-2; D not certain. The CDR3 covers 14 residues. From germline, CDR1 is SGHAT and CDR2 FQNNGV. Trimming shortened V by 5 bases and J by 0 bases, and 10 bases separated the two germline ends. The CDR3 DNA reads as TGTGCCAGCAGCAGAACGTGGGCTAACTATGGCTACACCTTC. Its protein is CASSRTWANYGYTF.

The chain uses TRBV6-5 and TRBJ2-7; possible D gene TRBD2, 6 bases. The CDR3 has 16 residues. The V gene's germline CDR1 is MNHEY and CDR2 SVGAGI. V lost 4 bases and J lost 0, with 16 bases in between. This CDR3 reads CASSSPTAGYSYEQYF. In nucleotides, the CDR3 is TGTGCCAGCAGTTCTCCGACAGCGGGTTACTCCTACGAGCAGTACTTC.

The V and J genes are TRBV10-3 and TRBJ1-4, with 8 bases that match TRBD1. CDR1 is ENHRY and CDR2 is SYGVKD in the germline V gene. V gave up 4 bases and J gave up 11 bases; unmatched junction bases: 12. This CDR3 comprises 15 residues. The CDR3: CAISGEWTGKTKLFF. The CDR3 DNA sequence: TGTGCCATCAGTGGGGAGTGGACAGGGAAGACGAAACTGTTTTTT.

The chain is built from TRBV12-2 and TRBJ2-1; the table's D call, TRBD1, has no DNA check behind it. TRBV12-2 is a pseudogene. The CDR3 totals 18 residues. The CDR3 coding sequence is TGTGCAAGTCGCTTAGGCAGGGCAGATAGTAGCTCCTACAATGAGCAGTTCTTC. This translates into CASRLGRADSSSYNEQFF.

The table lists this clone with a count of one. The chain uses TRBV5-6 and TRBJ2-1, with D uncertain. This CDR3 has 16 amino acids. The germline gives CDR1 SGHDT, CDR2 YYEEEE. V was pared by 2 bases and J by 5 bases, with 17 bases between. The CDR3 here is CASSFWAYNTDNEQFF. DNA of the CDR3: TGTGCCAGCAGCTTTTGGGCCTATAATACCGACAATGAGCAGTTCTTC.

The CDR3 here is CASSFSGTQNSYEQYF. CDR3 sequence (DNA): TGTGCCAGCAGCTTTTCGGGGACACAAAACTCCTACGAGCAGTACTTC. The V and J genes are TRBV7-9 and TRBJ2-7, with a possible D match to TRBD1 (6 bases). From germline, CDR1 is SEHNR and CDR2 FQNEAQ (reference sequence). This CDR3 has 16 amino acids. V was trimmed by 3 bases and J by 0 bases, leaving 15 bases between them.

The CDR3 DNA reads as TGTGCCTGGAGTGTACGATCCTCAGGGGGCGTCTACGAGCAGTACTTC. Translating gives CAWSVRSSGGVYEQYF. The rearrangement uses TRBV30 and TRBJ2-7; 8 nucleotides line up with TRBD1. CDR1 and CDR2 (germline): GTSNPN, SVGIG (reference sequence). This CDR3 has 16 residues. The V gene end was trimmed by 0 bases and the J gene end by 3 bases; junction bases not matched to a gene: 10.

A single count supports this clone. The genes are TRBV27 and TRBJ1-6; 7 nucleotides align to TRBD1. CDR3 length: 14 amino acids. Germline V gene sequence: CDR1 MNHEY, CDR2 SMNVEV (reference sequence). After removal of 5 bases from V and 4 bases from J, the junction contained 2 bases not matched to a gene. CDR3 region: CASSKQGYNSPLHF. CDR3 bases: TGTGCCAGCAGTAAACAGGGGTATAATTCACCCCTCCACTTT.

The V and J genes are TRBV4-3 and TRBJ1-2; the D gene is possibly TRBD1 (5 bases). The CDR3 runs 15 residues. Per the germline V gene, CDR1 is LGHNA and CDR2 is YSLEER. Trimming took 0 bases from V and 5 from J, leaving 13 bases between them. This chain's CDR3 is CASSQDAGFVYGYTF. CDR3 nucleotide sequence: TGCGCCAGCAGCCAAGATGCAGGGTTCGTGTATGGCTACACCTTC.

This clone appeared a few times. V gene TRBV5-6 combines with J gene TRBJ1-2, with D possibly matching TRBD1 (5 bases). V was clipped by 4 bases and J by 7 bases, with 14 bases between them. Germline loops: CDR1 SGHDT, CDR2 YYEEEE. CDR3 length: 13 residues. The CDR3 DNA reads TGTGCCAGCAGCAGCAGGGTTGGGTTTGGCTACACCTTC. Translation: CASSSRVGFGYTF.

J is TRBJ2-3 and V is TRBV5-1; 7 bases agree with TRBD1. CDR1 and CDR2 from the germline V gene are SGHRS and YFSETQ. Trimming at V came to 4 bases and at J to 5 bases, leaving 7 bases not matched to a gene. The CDR3 contains 14 residues. CDR3: CASSNRQGIDTQYF. As DNA, the CDR3 is TGCGCCAGCAGCAACCGACAGGGTATAGATACGCAGTATTTT.

This clone was picked up one time. The chain has TRBV15 and TRBJ1-4, with D uncertain. This CDR3 has 15 amino acids. Germline CDR1 LNHNV, CDR2 YYDKDF (reference sequence). Trimming took off 6 bases at V and 8 bases at J, with 19 bases between the two ends. The CDR3 DNA follows: TGTGCCACCAGTAACTCCGGCGGGTCTGGGGAAAAACTGTTTTTT. This codes for CATSNSGGSGEKLFF.

The CDR3 sequence: CASSLAGYSNQPQHF. The CDR3 DNA sequence: TGTGCCAGCAGCTTAGCGGGGTATAGCAATCAGCCCCAGCATTTT. The rearrangement uses TRBV7-2 and TRBJ1-5; D gene uncertain. Germline values: CDR1 SGHTA, CDR2 FQGNSA. The CDR3 totals 15 residues. The V gene lost 0 bases and the J gene lost 0 bases, with 6 bases spanning the gap.

This chain links TRBV18 with TRBJ1-3; D is unclear. This CDR3 is 18 amino acids long. The V end was cut by 1 base, the J end by 0 bases, with 16 bases between. Germline-derived CDR1 and CDR2 are KGHSH and LQKENI. The DNA of the CDR3 is TGTGCCAGCTCACCACGGGTCCTAGGTCTCCTCTCTGGAAACACCATATATTTT. Translation gives CASSPRVLGLLSGNTIYF.

The CDR3 loop reads CASSPNRGRVTEAFF. The CDR3 DNA follows: TGTGCCAGCAGCCCTAACAGGGGGCGGGTGACTGAAGCTTTCTTT. The chain couples TRBV11-2 to TRBJ1-1; TRBD1 matches at 9 bases. Germline V gene sequence: CDR1 SGHAT, CDR2 FQNNGV. This CDR3 region has 15 residues. V lost 5 bases to trimming and J lost 5 bases; unmatched junction nucleotides: 9.

The chain uses TRBV7-2 and TRBJ1-2; D gene unclear. The germline V and J ends were trimmed by 5 bases and 3 bases, with 10 bases remaining between them. This CDR3 spans 13 amino acids. Germline CDR1 reads SGHTA; CDR2 reads FQGNSA. The CDR3 spells CASSRAGDYGYTF. The CDR3 DNA reads as TGTGCCAGCAGCCGAGCCGGGGACTATGGCTACACCTTC. Looking up the rest from reference TRBV7-2 and TRBJ1-2 gives the full variable domain: GAGVSQSPSNKVTEKGKDVELRCDPISGHTALYWYRQSLGQGLEFLIYFQGNSAPDKSGLPSDRFSAERTGGSVSTLTIQRTQQEDSAVYLCASSRAGDYGYTFGSGTRLTVV.

This sequence joins TRBV2 and TRBJ1-6; D not resolved. This CDR3 is built from 15 residues. Between the trimmed V and J ends, which lost 10 bases and 0 bases, there was a span of 13 bases. The germline V gene has CDR1 SNHLY and CDR2 FYNNEI. As DNA, the CDR3 is TGTGCCAATCGCGAAGGGAGCTCCTATAATTCACCCCTCCACTTT. Amino acid sequence: CANREGSSYNSPLHF.

V usage is TRBV5-4 and J usage is TRBJ1-3; the match to TRBD1 covers 7 bases. This CDR3 contains 14 residues. Germline lookup yields CDR1 SGHNT and CDR2 YYREEE (reference sequence). With 4 bases clipped from V and 4 bases from J, the junction kept 5 bases outside the gene matches. This chain's CDR3 is CASSPTGSGNTIYF. CDR3 in DNA: TGTGCCAGCAGCCCGACAGGGTCCGGAAACACCATATATTTT.